These T cell receptor beta chains were read from a single sample in a study of blood T cell repertoires in COVID-19. TCRdb's table, derived via immunoSEQ multiplex PCR, lists solely in-frame clones and lacks some. The table has approximately 110,000 clones, 70% to 85% seen once. The sample comprised peripheral blood. These receptors all stem from a human donor with acute or convalescent COVID-19. The donor label of this sample is uncertain. The CDR3 runs from the conserved cysteine through the conserved F or W. A D gene is named only where the DNA matches it firmly. Not all rows give a size; the values are once, few, many and, for expanded clones, a class.

TRBV7-9	TRBJ1-1	.	.	CASSSRDTLDTEAFF	TGTGCCAGCAGCTCCCGGGACACCCTGGACACTGAAGCTTTCTTT
TRBV2	TRBJ2-6	.	.	CASSERLTEANVLTF	TGTGCCAGCAGTGAACGGTTGACTGAGGCCAACGTCCTGACTTTC
TRBV2	TRBJ2-3	.	TRBD1	CASRNRGTSTDTQYF	TGTGCCAGCAGGAACAGGGGGACTAGCACAGATACGCAGTATTTT
TRBV7-9	TRBJ1-2	.	.	CASSLAGQGYYGYTF	TGTGCCAGCAGCTTAGCAGGGCAGGGATACTATGGCTACACCTTC
TRBV6-5	TRBJ2-3	.	.	CASSLRDTQYF	TGTGCCAGCAGTCTCCGGGATACGCAGTATTTT
TRBV28	TRBJ1-6	few	TRBD1	CASIQGAQYNSPLHF	TGTGCCAGCATCCAGGGGGCCCAGTATAATTCACCCCTCCACTTT
TRBV7-9	TRBJ2-2	once	TRBD2	CASPSPGLGATGELFF	TGTGCCAGTCCCTCCCCGGGACTAGGTGCCACCGGGGAGCTGTTTTTT
TRBV9	TRBJ2-5	.	TRBD2	CASSVVASGGQETQYF	TGTGCCAGCAGCGTAGTGGCTAGCGGGGGCCAAGAGACCCAGTACTTC
TRBV2	TRBJ2-5	.	TRBD2	CASSEARMGGYQETQYF	TGTGCCAGCAGTGAAGCGCGCATGGGGGGGTACCAAGAGACCCAGTACTTC
TRBV7-2	TRBJ2-5	.	.	CASSLRGGLLKETQYF	TGTGCCAGCAGCTTAAGGGGAGGCCTTCTAAAGGAGACCCAGTACTTC
TRBV5-6	TRBJ1-5	once	.	CASSPNPAVEPQHF	TGTGCCAGCAGCCCAAATCCGGCGGTAGAACCCCAGCATTTT
TRBV21-1	TRBJ1-5	.	.	CASYRVNQPQHF	TGTGCCAGCTACAGGGTCAATCAGCCCCAGCATTTT
TRBV3-1/TRBV3-2	TRBJ1-2	.	.	CASSPSPSNYGYTF	TGTGCCAGCAGTCCATCGCCGAGCAACTATGGCTACACCTTC
TRBV11-2	TRBJ2-2	.	TRBD1	CASSLYRGAGNGELFF	TGTGCCAGCAGCTTGTACAGGGGAGCAGGGAACGGGGAGCTGTTTTTT
TRBV6-5	TRBJ2-7	once	TRBD2	CASNRLAGARNEQYF	TGTGCCAGCAACAGACTAGCGGGGGCCAGGAACGAGCAGTACTTC
TRBV12-3/TRBV12-4	TRBJ1-5	few	.	CASSDDSYQPQHF	TGTGCCAGCAGTGATGACAGCTATCAGCCCCAGCATTTT
TRBV24-1	TRBJ2-2	.	TRBD1	CATSGDRGPGELFF	TGTGCCACCAGTGGGGACAGGGGGCCCGGGGAGCTGTTTTTT
TRBV9	TRBJ1-2	.	.	CASSGMGRGARDPNYGYTF	TGTGCCAGCAGCGGCATGGGTCGGGGGGCGAGGGACCCTAACTATGGCTACACCTTC
TRBV20-1	TRBJ1-3	few	TRBD1	CSASWDSSSGNTIYF	TGCAGTGCTAGTTGGGACAGTAGCTCTGGAAACACCATATATTTT
TRBV18	TRBJ1-5	.	TRBD1	CASSEGQNNQPQHF	TGTGCCAGCTCAGAGGGACAGAACAATCAGCCCCAGCATTTT
TRBV13	TRBJ2-4	few	TRBD2	CASSHGLAGGKNIQYF	TGTGCCAGCAGCCATGGACTAGCGGGGGGGAAAAACATTCAGTACTTC
TRBV24-1	TRBJ1-2	few	TRBD1	CATSAGGSNYGYTF	TGTGCCACCAGTGCAGGGGGCTCTAACTATGGCTACACCTTC
TRBV11-3	TRBJ2-1	few	TRBD2	CASSLERVGLNNEQFF	TGTGCCAGCAGCTTAGAGCGGGTGGGACTAAACAATGAGCAGTTCTTC
TRBV19	TRBJ1-2	many	.	CASSAGIYGYTF	TGTGCCAGTAGCGCCGGGATCTATGGCTACACCTTC
TRBV7-8	TRBJ1-6	few	.	CASSPGGWNSPLHF	TGTGCCAGCAGCCCGGGGGGATGGAATTCACCCCTCCACTTT
TRBV30	TRBJ2-1	.	.	CAWRDTLRNEQFF	TGTGCCTGGAGGGACACGCTCCGGAATGAGCAGTTCTTC
TRBV7-2	TRBJ1-4	.	TRBD1	CASSSLTGGNEKLFF	TGTGCCAGCAGCTCCCTGACAGGGGGAAATGAGAAACTGTTTTTT
TRBV25-1	TRBJ1-6	once	.	CASSAARSPLHF	TGTGCCAGCAGTGCTGCGCGGTCACCCCTCCACTTT
TRBV7-2	TRBJ1-1	.	.	CASSLLAGGNTEAFF	TGTGCCAGCAGCCTTCTGGCGGGCGGGAACACTGAAGCTTTCTTT
TRBV7-3	TRBJ2-6	.	.	CASSVISGANVLTF	TGTGCCAGCAGCGTCATCTCTGGGGCCAACGTCCTGACTTTC
TRBV6-5	TRBJ2-3	.	TRBD2	CASSYRGGTGVDTQYF	TGTGCCAGCAGTTACCGGGGGGGCACCGGGGTGGATACGCAGTATTTT
TRBV21-1	TRBJ1-5	.	.	CASSTDRDQPQHF	TGTGCCAGCAGCACTGACAGGGATCAGCCCCAGCATTTT
TRBV6-5	TRBJ1-4	.	.	CASGGLSNEKLFF	TGTGCCAGCGGGGGCTTATCTAATGAAAAACTGTTTTTT
TRBV6-5	TRBJ1-4	.	TRBD1	CATVPGQGYEKLFF	TGTGCCACCGTACCGGGACAGGGATATGAAAAACTGTTTTTT
TRBV14	TRBJ1-2	.	.	CASSPLGGKAYGYTF	TGTGCCAGCAGCCCTTTAGGCGGTAAGGCCTATGGCTACACCTTC
TRBV3-1/TRBV3-2	TRBJ1-2	.	.	CASSQVSRDYGYTF	TGTGCCAGCAGCCAAGTGAGTCGGGACTATGGCTACACCTTC